One and the same sample provided the 11 T cell receptor beta chains below, sequenced in a study of blood T cell repertoires in COVID-19. Repertoires were generated with immunoSEQ multiplex PCR, while TCRdb's copy carries only in-frame clones and drops some. The table records approximately 400,000 clones, approximately 89% of them present only once. Sequencing input: PBMCs or T cells enriched from blood (not recorded which). These receptors were taken from a man aged 25-45 years who had recovered from COVID-19.

The CDR3 sequence: CASSPVEIRLNTEAFF. In DNA, the CDR3 is TGTGCCAGCAGCCCGGTGGAGATTAGATTGAACACTGAAGCTTTCTTT. This rearrangement joins TRBV7-2 to TRBJ1-1, with D uncertain. This CDR3 has 16 amino acids. CDR1 is SGHTA, CDR2 FQGNSA, per germline. The ends were cut back, 5 bases at V and 0 bases at J, with 16 bases in the middle.

This rearrangement joins TRBV10-3 to TRBJ2-1; TRBD2 agrees at 8 bases. CDR1 and CDR2 (germline): ENHRY, SYGVKD. V shed 3 bases and J 7 bases; nucleotides not matched to a gene: 11. This CDR3 comprises 16 residues. CDR3 in amino acids: CAISENKRGSGNEQFF. The CDR3 coding sequence is TGTGCCATCAGTGAAAACAAGCGGGGGTCGGGGAATGAGCAGTTCTTC.

The J gene is TRBJ1-6, the V gene TRBV6-4; D is possibly TRBD1 (6 bases). V was trimmed by 5 bases and J by 9 bases, leaving 14 bases between them. The CDR3 is 14 amino acids. Germline V gene data show CDR1 as MRHNA and CDR2 as SNTAGT. The CDR3 sequence is CASSSEDRASPLHF. The CDR3 DNA follows: TGTGCCAGCAGTTCTGAGGACAGAGCTTCACCCCTCCACTTT.

The chain uses TRBV12-3 or TRBV12-4 and TRBJ1-1; perhaps TRBD1 as D (6 bases). V was clipped by 11 bases and J by 2 bases, with 15 bases between them. The CDR3 runs 13 residues. This CDR3 reads CASLGGLNTEAFF. CDR3 DNA sequence: TGTGCCTCGTTGGGGGGGCTTAACACTGAAGCTTTCTTT.

The V and J genes are TRBV14 and TRBJ2-1; 7 bases map to TRBD1. Germline loops: CDR1 SGHDN, CDR2 FVKESK. The CDR3 length is 19 residues. J lost 0 bases, V lost 5 bases, and 16 bases had no gene match. CDR3 sequence reads: CASSTRQGPKKSSYNEQFF. The CDR3 nucleotides read TGTGCCAGCAGCACCCGACAGGGCCCGAAAAAAAGCTCCTACAATGAGCAGTTCTTC.

The chain joins TRBV24-1 to TRBJ2-2, with TRBD2 as a possible D gene (6 bases). The CDR3 runs to 16 residues. With 3 bases removed from V and 5 bases from J, the gap between germline ends came to 15 bases. CDR1 KGHDR and CDR2 SFDVKD come from the germline V gene. In nucleotides, the CDR3 is TGTGCCACCAGTGATCCGAGGAGGGGAGATACCGGGGAGCTGTTTTTT. The encoded protein is CATSDPRRGDTGELFF.

This sequence joins TRBV12-3 or TRBV12-4 and TRBJ1-1; weak D call: TRBD1 (6 bases). Trimming removed 3 bases from V and 10 bases from J, with 9 bases in between. The CDR3 totals 11 residues. The CDR3 coding sequence is TGTGCCAGCAGTTTCGGCAGGGGAGCTTTCTTT. Amino acids: CASSFGRGAFF.

V gene TRBV2 combines with J gene TRBJ1-4; no clear D gene. V was cut by 5 bases and J by 4 bases, with 8 bases left in between. The length of the CDR3 is 13 residues. Germline CDR1 and CDR2: SNHLY and FYNNEI. As DNA, the CDR3 is TGTGCCAGCAGTAACCAGGTTAATGAAAAACTGTTTTTT. It specifies CASSNQVNEKLFF.

The rearrangement joins TRBV2 to TRBJ1-1; D may be TRBD1 (6 bases). V was trimmed by 6 bases and J by 1 base, leaving 9 bases between them. CDR1 and CDR2 from the germline V gene are SNHLY and FYNNEI. CDR3 length equals 13 residues. CDR3 protein: CASRWTENTEAFF. DNA for the CDR3: TGTGCCAGCAGATGGACAGAGAACACTGAAGCTTTCTTT.

CDR3 amino acids: CASSLRTGVSDQPQHF. As DNA, the CDR3 is TGTGCCAGCAGCTTGCGGACAGGGGTGAGCGATCAGCCCCAGCATTTT. The chain has TRBV7-2 and TRBJ1-5; the match to TRBD1 covers 9 bases. The CDR3 consists of 16 residues. CDR1 and CDR2 from the germline V gene are SGHTA and FQGNSA. With 3 bases clipped from V and 5 bases from J, the junction kept 8 bases outside the gene matches.

The genes are TRBV4-1 and TRBJ2-1, with 7 positions matching TRBD1. The V gene's germline CDR1 is MGHRA and CDR2 YSYEKL. The V segment lost 3 bases and the J segment 3 bases; nucleotides outside the gene matches: 14. The CDR3 is 18 amino acids. CDR3 amino acids: CASSHPSSAGGFYNEQFF. CDR3 in DNA: TGCGCCAGCAGCCACCCGAGCTCCGCAGGGGGATTCTACAATGAGCAGTTCTTC.